This T cell receptor beta chain was captured in a study of OX40 agonist ivuxolimab in advanced cancers. Whole-study context: People who had prior anti-PD-1, anti-PD-L1 or anti-CTLA-4 therapy could take part, and less than 50% had some. Study-level points and caveats: Mean expanded clone counts were higher in CD8+ than CD4+ T cells. Partial responders at 0.1-3.0 mg/kg had among the lowest clonal expansion. At doses 0.1 to 3.0 mg/kg, CD4+ and CD8+ clones expanded.

Profiling relied on immunoSEQ multiplex PCR, and the TCRdb table lists in-frame clones only, not all of them. The sample has 80,000 to 95,000 clones, 92% seen once. Turning to this clone: Its specificity is unknown.

The CDR3 spans 14 residues. Germline V gene data show CDR1 as SGHRS and CDR2 as YFSETQ. Trimming shortened V by 0 bases and J by 8 bases, and 14 bases separated the two germline ends. The sequence came from an adult with an advanced solid tumor such as melanoma, head and neck, liver or kidney cancer. The sequenced sample was CD4+ or CD8+ T cells sorted from blood, obtained in a trial of the OX40 agonist ivuxolimab. The chain couples TRBV5-1 to TRBJ1-2; D possibly corresponds to TRBD1 (5 bases). The CDR3 reads CASSLDRGRGGYTF. The DNA for the CDR3 is TGCGCCAGCAGCTTGGATCGGGGGAGAGGAGGCTACACCTTC.